This T cell receptor beta chain was sequenced in a study of T cells in localized non-small cell lung cancer. Findings of the study overall: Highest T cell clonality was seen in uninvolved adjacent lung, surpassing that measured in tumor.

Concerning this clone itself: The antigen remains unidentified.

V lost 10 bases and J lost 5; bases outside the gene matches: 17. Germline V gene lookup returns CDR1 MNHEY and CDR2 SVGAGI. The CDR3 runs to 15 residues. TCRdb's copy holds only in-frame clones and misses some; the assay was immunoSEQ multiplex PCR. The sample includes 41,000 or so clones, around nine tenths seen only once; the top ten take about 2.6%. The chain combines TRBV6-5 with TRBJ2-7; TRBD2 aligns across 7 bases. The sequenced sample was peripheral blood, obtained before any cancer treatment. This clonotype was obtained from a female donor of 60 years or more with stage I squamous cell lung carcinoma. The CDR3 protein is CAILHGASGEDEQYF. In nucleotides, the CDR3 is TGTGCCATCCTTCACGGGGCTAGCGGAGAAGACGAGCAGTACTTC.